This TCR beta chain was recovered during a study of T-cell memory formation after mild COVID-19. About the research overall: TCR clusters largely stayed donor specific.

This CDR3 contains 16 residues. V was cut by 3 bases and J by 0 bases, with 15 bases left in between. This clonotype came up a few times. TCR alpha and TCR beta cDNA libraries carrying sample barcodes and UMIs came from 5'RACE with constant-segment primers. One entry per CDR3 protein results from TCRdb running MiXCR on the 5' RACE reads. The sample lists roughly 110,000 distinct CDR3 sequences, 9.5% to 15% occurring once. V usage is TRBV12-3 or TRBV12-4 and J usage is TRBJ2-7; D remains unclear. The receptor comes from an adult woman who had mild COVID-19 (a few samples of this study predate the infection). Cell type and time point are not known. Sequencing was done on a sample of PBMCs or a T cell subset sorted from them (not recorded which). CDR3 loop: CASSFSPDWSSYEQYF. As DNA, the CDR3 is TGTGCCAGCAGTTTTTCCCCCGACTGGAGCTCCTACGAGCAGTACTTC.